The 6 T cell receptor beta chains presented below share a single source sample, sequenced in a study of TET2 disruption in CD19-targeted CAR T cells. The antigens these receptors bind are not known. The repertoire was sequenced with immunoSEQ multiplex PCR; TCRdb's copy has only in-frame clones and lacks some. In total, the table holds tens of thousands of clones. As to treatment: autologous CTL019 cells: CD19 CAR with 4-1BB and CD3 zeta domains. Sequences were derived from CD8- CAR+ T cells sorted from cultured blood T cells, sampled for CD19 CAR T cell therapy. The subset was: CD8-negative CAR-positive T cells from the infusion product. The receptors derive from a man aged 65 to 85 with chronic lymphocytic leukemia.

Comment on this clone: The read comes to an end 3 residues before the CDR3 does, leaving the germline J gene to fill in the end. V usage is TRBV19 and J usage is TRBJ1-2; D gene unclear. Germline assignment: CDR1 LNHDA and CDR2 SQIVND (reference sequence). The CDR3 extends over 15 amino acids. Incomplete CDR3 DNA: TGTGCCAGTAGGGCCTCGGACTCTTTGGGCAATGAC. Translated: CASRASDSLGND. The whole CDR3 sequence is CASRASDSLGNDYTF.

As to this clone: Coverage ceases 3 residues before the CDR3 finishes, and the germline J gene fills in the end. The rearrangement joins TRBV30 to TRBJ2-4; tentatively, D is TRBD1 (6 bases). The CDR3 is 11 residues long. The germline V gene encodes CDR1 GTSNPN and CDR2 SVGIG (reference sequence). Partial CDR3 DNA: TGTGCCTGGATTCACAGGGATGGT. This encodes CAWIHRDG. The entire CDR3 sequence reads CAWIHRDGQYF.

On this clone: The read stops 3 residues short of the end of the CDR3; the missing end is completed from the germline J gene. The chain uses TRBV18 and TRBJ1-1; maybe TRBD1 (5 bases). The germline V gene encodes CDR1 KGHSH and CDR2 LQKENI. The ends were cut back, 1 base at V and 1 base at J, with 10 bases in the middle. There are 15 residues in the CDR3. The chain's CDR3 is CASSPRGESNTEAFF. The DNA read from the CDR3 is TGTGCCAGCTCACCACGGGGGGAGTCGAACACTGAA.

In the case of this clone: The read comes to an end 3 residues before the CDR3 does, leaving the germline J gene to fill in the end. The rearrangement links TRBV19 to TRBJ2-5; the match to TRBD1 covers 10 bases. CDR1 is LNHDA and CDR2 is SQIVND in the germline V gene (reference sequence). Trimming took 3 bases from V and 5 from J; bases not matched to a gene: 9. The CDR3 loop spans 16 amino acids. The sequenced part of the CDR3 DNA is TGTGCCAGTAGTATCTGGACAGGGGGTATCGGGGAGACC. Its protein product is CASSIWTGGIGET. The full CDR3 sequence reads CASSIWTGGIGETQYF. The full variable domain, in which reference TRBV19 and TRBJ2-5 provide the parts outside the CDR3, is DGGITQSPKYLFRKEGQNVTLSCEQNLNHDAMYWYRQDPGQGLRLIYYSQIVNDFQKGDIAEGYSVSREKKESFPLTVTSAQKNPTAFYLCASSIWTGGIGETQYFGPGTRLLVL.

Points on this clone: The read terminates 3 residues before the CDR3 end, so the remaining end is supplied by the germline J gene. The chain links TRBV10-3 to TRBJ1-5; TRBD1 matches 8 bases. From germline, CDR1 is ENHRY and CDR2 SYGVKD. CDR3 length: 16 residues. J gave up 6 bases and V 0 bases, and 7 bases lay outside the gene matches. Partial CDR3 DNA: TGTGCCATCAGTGAGTCGGCAGGGGGCATCAGTCAGCCC. Its protein is CAISESAGGISQP. The whole CDR3 protein is CAISESAGGISQPQHF.

Remarks on this clone: The sequenced fragment ends 3 residues before the CDR3 boundary, so the rest is inferred from the germline J gene. This chain links TRBV6-1 with TRBJ2-4; a weak D match, TRBD1 (6 bases). The CDR3 totals 13 residues. The germline gives CDR1 MNHNS, CDR2 SASEGT. The part of the CDR3 DNA that was read is TGTGCCAGCAGTGAGGACAGTCGACGGGGT. This gives the protein CASSEDSRRG. The full-length CDR3 reads as CASSEDSRRGQYF.